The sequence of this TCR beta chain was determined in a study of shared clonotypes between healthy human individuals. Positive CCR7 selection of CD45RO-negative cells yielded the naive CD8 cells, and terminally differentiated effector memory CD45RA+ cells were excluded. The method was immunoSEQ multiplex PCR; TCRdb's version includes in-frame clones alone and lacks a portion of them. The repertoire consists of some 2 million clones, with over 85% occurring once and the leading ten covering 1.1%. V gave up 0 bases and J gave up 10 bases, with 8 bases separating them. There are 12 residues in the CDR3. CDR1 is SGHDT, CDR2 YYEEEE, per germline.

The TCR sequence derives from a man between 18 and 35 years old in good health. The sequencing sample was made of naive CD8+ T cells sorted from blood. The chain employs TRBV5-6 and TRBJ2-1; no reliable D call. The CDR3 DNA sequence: TGTGCCAGCAGCTTGGAACTCCCGGAGCAGTTCTTC. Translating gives CASSLELPEQFF.